Sequencing of this T cell receptor (beta chain) was carried out in a study of cytomegalovirus exposure and HLA in healthy donors. For the study at large: Both the approximately 130 validation repertoires and the approximately 670 first-cohort repertoires used the same platform, as reported by a later analysis. The study, taken as a whole, reports: For cytomegalovirus status, the classifier reportedly gave diagnoses with high specificity and sensitivity.

On this clone itself: What it binds is unknown.

The study drew the donors from its approximately 120-subject validation cohort, separate from the roughly 700-subject first cohort. Only in-frame clones appear in the TCRdb table, and some are missing; sequencing was by immunoSEQ multiplex PCR. Of under 70,000 clones listed, approximately 90% are singletons. The V end lost 2 bases, the J end lost 4 bases, and 11 bases lay between the germline ends. CDR3 length equals 14 residues. Germline V gene data show CDR1 as LGHNA and CDR2 as YNFKEQ. The chain recombines TRBV4-2 with TRBJ2-5, with a possible D match to TRBD2 (5 bases). The origin of this receptor is a woman between 18 and 29 years old in good health and CMV-seronegative. The sample comprised PBMCs. The DNA for the CDR3 is TGTGCCAGCAGCCAAAGGGCAGGAGGAGAGACCCAGTACTTC. Residues: CASSQRAGGETQYF.